These 2 T cell receptor beta chains were all obtained from the same sample, sequenced in a study of blood T cells in healthy people across ages. Next came a second PCR, run for about 7 to 12 cycles, which used a sample-barcoded 5' primer along with a J-beta primer mix. TCRdb recomputed calls from the 5' RACE reads with MiXCR, one row per CDR3 protein. Of some 700,000 distinct CDR3 sequences in the sample, 40% to 45% were seen once. Material for sequencing was blood. The receptors were sampled from a woman aged 55-69 years in good health.

This clonotype was found a few times. The gene calls are TRBV2 and TRBJ2-1; the D is unclear. Germline CDR1 SNHLY, CDR2 FYNNEI. V was cut by 1 base and J by 10 bases, with 11 bases left in between. The CDR3 consists of 13 residues. In DNA, the CDR3 is TGTGCCAGCAGTGAAGGACGGTATACGGAGCAGTTCTTC. It encodes CASSEGRYTEQFF.

The V call is TRBV5-1, the J call TRBJ1-2, with unresolved D. V lost 4 bases to trimming and J lost 7 bases, with 14 bases between them. The CDR3 has 13 amino acids. Germline V CDR1 and CDR2: SGHRS, YFSETQ. CDR3 in DNA: TGCGCCAGCAGCCCGGGAGACCCAGGTGGCTACACCTTC. Translated, it gives CASSPGDPGGYTF.